Presented here are 24 T cell receptor beta chains from one specimen sequenced in a study of CD8 T cells in ankylosing spondylitis. General study findings and limits: Characteristic of ankylosing spondylitis blood, it appeared, was a TCR beta motif comprising several highly homologous variants.

For these TCRs, the target antigens are not known. MiXCR, run by TCRdb on the 5' RACE reads, gives a single entry per CDR3 protein. The data hold fewer than 650,000 distinct CDR3 sequences, with 10% to 15% observed a single time. Specimen: blood, either unsorted or a sorted T cell fraction (not recorded which). The origin of the receptors is a male donor with ankylosing spondylitis.

This clonotype has more than one count but fewer than ten. This rearrangement joins TRBV24-1 to TRBJ2-1, with D tentatively TRBD2 (5 bases). The CDR3 totals 16 residues. CDR1 is KGHDR, CDR2 SFDVKD, per germline. Deletions cut 4 bases from V and 3 bases from J, with 15 bases between. The CDR3 region has the DNA TGTGCCACCAGTGACCCCGGGAAGGCCCTCTACAATGAGCAGTTCTTC. Protein product: CATSDPGKALYNEQFF.

This clonotype was seen a handful of times. J is TRBJ2-2 and V is TRBV5-1, with D possibly TRBD2 on 6 matching bases. The germline V and J ends were trimmed by 0 bases and 1 base, with 10 bases remaining between them. This CDR3 has 16 amino acids. Germline V gene lookup returns CDR1 SGHRS and CDR2 YFSETQ. The CDR3 DNA reads TGCGCCAGCAGCTTGGCCGCGGGGATGAACACCGGGGAGCTGTTTTTT. It specifies CASSLAAGMNTGELFF.

This clonotype showed up many times. This chain links TRBV5-1 with TRBJ2-3; D possibly corresponds to TRBD2 (6 bases). Germline lookup yields CDR1 SGHRS and CDR2 YFSETQ. The germline V and J ends were trimmed by 0 bases and 1 base, with 9 bases remaining between them. This CDR3 has 15 residues. DNA for the CDR3: TGCGCCAGCAGCTTGGAGGGAGGAGGCACAGATACGCAGTATTTT. Its protein product is CASSLEGGGTDTQYF.

The rearrangement uses TRBV5-1 and TRBJ1-6; D may be TRBD1 (6 bases). The V and J ends lost 2 bases and 6 bases respectively, with 15 bases between them. Germline CDR1 and CDR2: SGHRS and YFSETQ. The CDR3 totals 16 residues. CDR3 loop: CASSLNPGEGNSPLHF. The CDR3 region has the DNA TGCGCCAGCAGCTTAAACCCAGGGGAAGGTAATTCACCCCTCCACTTT. The whole variable domain, remainder taken from reference TRBV5-1 and TRBJ1-6, is KAGVTQTPRYLIKTRGQQVTLSCSPISGHRSVSWYQQTPGQGLQFLFEYFSETQRNKGNFPGRFSGRQFSNSRSEMNVSTLELGDSALYLCASSLNPGEGNSPLHFGNGTRLTVT.

The chain is built from TRBV20-1 and TRBJ1-4; the D is unclear. CDR3 length: 14 residues. The V end lost 0 bases, the J end lost 4 bases, and 9 bases lay between the germline ends. CDR1 is DFQATT, CDR2 SNEGSKA, per germline (reference sequence). Written as DNA, the CDR3 is TGCAGTGCTAGAGACCCCTCGGGTAATGAAAAACTGTTTTTT. It is translated as CSARDPSGNEKLFF.

The chain joins TRBV30 to TRBJ1-1, with a possible D match to TRBD1 (5 bases). Trimming stripped 3 bases from V and 1 base from J, with 9 bases between. This CDR3 is built from 13 residues. Germline V CDR1 and CDR2: GTSNPN, SVGIG (reference sequence). The chain's CDR3 is CAWRRQSNTEAFF. DNA for the CDR3: TGTGCCTGGAGAAGACAGTCGAACACTGAAGCTTTCTTT.

This clonotype showed up many times. The V call is TRBV20-1, the J call TRBJ1-1; D perhaps matches TRBD1 (6 bases). The length of the CDR3 is 14 residues. V was clipped by 4 bases and J by 0 bases, with 12 bases between them. CDR1 is DFQATT, CDR2 SNEGSKA, per germline (reference sequence). The CDR3 is CSAIQTGLNTEAFF. Written as DNA, the CDR3 is TGCAGTGCTATACAAACAGGGTTGAACACTGAAGCTTTCTTT.

This clonotype was counted many times. The J gene is TRBJ2-5, the V gene TRBV5-1; possibly TRBD1 for D (5 bases). Germline V gene sequence: CDR1 SGHRS, CDR2 YFSETQ. V was cut by 3 bases and J by 5 bases, with 11 bases left in between. This CDR3 is 13 amino acids long. For the CDR3, the DNA is TGCGCCAGCAGCTCCAGGGTTGAGGAGACCCAGTACTTC. This sequence encodes CASSSRVEETQYF.

This clonotype showed up just a few times. The chain employs TRBV7-9 and TRBJ2-1, with TRBD1 matching over 9 bases. The CDR3 spans 16 residues. CDR1 SEHNR and CDR2 FQNEAQ come from the germline V gene (reference sequence). V was pared by 5 bases and J by 7 bases, with 12 bases of the junction left unmatched. CDR3 coding DNA: TGTGCCAGCAGCCGTACGGACAGGGGAATTCGAAATGAGCAGTTCTTC. Translated, it gives CASSRTDRGIRNEQFF.

The chain employs TRBV3-1 and TRBJ2-1; TRBD1 is a possible D gene (6 bases). With 1 base removed from V and 6 bases from J, the gap between germline ends came to 10 bases. CDR1 LGHDT and CDR2 YNNKEL come from the germline V gene (reference sequence). The CDR3 contains 14 residues. The CDR3, as DNA: TGTGCCAGCAGCCAAGGGGGGCGGGCCAATGAGCAGTTCTTC. Protein: CASSQGGRANEQFF.

This clonotype has more than one count but fewer than ten. V gene TRBV12-3 or TRBV12-4 combines with J gene TRBJ2-7; 10 nucleotides match TRBD2. CDR3 length equals 14 residues. J lost 4 bases, V lost 7 bases, and 7 bases had no gene match. CDR3 nucleotides: TGTGCCAGCACCACTCCACTAGCGGGATACGAGCAGTACTTC. It yields the protein CASTTPLAGYEQYF.

The genes are TRBV5-6 and TRBJ2-1; D remains unclear. V lost 5 bases and J 5 bases, leaving 8 bases between the germline ends. This CDR3 region has 12 residues. Germline-derived CDR1 and CDR2 are SGHDT and YYEEEE. In DNA form, the CDR3 reads TGTGCCAGCAGGCTGGATGACAATGAGCAGTTCTTC. Protein product: CASRLDDNEQFF.

This chain joins TRBV5-1 and TRBJ2-1, with 15 bases matching TRBD2. V lost 4 bases to trimming and J lost 14 bases; unmatched junction nucleotides: 10. Germline CDR1 and CDR2: SGHRS and YFSETQ. The CDR3 is made up of 15 amino acids. This CDR3 is CASSQGLAGGSNEFF. The CDR3 region has the DNA TGCGCCAGCAGCCAAGGACTAGCGGGAGGGAGTAACGAGTTCTTC.

This clonotype appeared a few times. The rearrangement uses TRBV28 and TRBJ2-2; a weak D match, TRBD2 (6 bases). The CDR3 runs to 15 residues. V lost 2 bases and J 0 bases, leaving 7 bases between the germline ends. Looked up from germline, CDR1 is MDHEN and CDR2 is SYDVKM. DNA of the CDR3: TGTGCCAGCAGTTTACAGCGGGCGAACACCGGGGAGCTGTTTTTT. Translating it yields CASSLQRANTGELFF. Full variable domain (outside the CDR3, taken from reference TRBV28 and TRBJ2-2): DVKVTQSSRYLVKRTGEKVFLECVQDMDHENMFWYRQDPGLGLRLIYFSYDVKMKEKGDIPEGYSVSREKKERFSLILESASTNQTSMYLCASSLQRANTGELFFGEGSRLTVL.

This clonotype showed up just a few times. This chain links TRBV24-1 with TRBJ2-1, with 9 nucleotides matching TRBD1. Germline trimming cut 3 bases from V and 1 base from J; bases unmatched to any gene: 12. CDR3 length: 19 amino acids. Germline assignment: CDR1 KGHDR and CDR2 SFDVKD. CDR3 loop: CATSDHSWTGEGSYNEQFF. The CDR3 region has the DNA TGTGCCACCAGTGATCACTCCTGGACAGGGGAGGGATCCTACAATGAGCAGTTCTTC.

This chain connects TRBV20-1 to TRBJ2-1; the D is unclear. V lost 3 bases to trimming and J lost 0 bases, with 15 bases between them. Germline CDR1 is DFQATT and CDR2 is SNEGSKA (reference sequence). CDR3 length equals 16 residues. DNA of the CDR3: TGCAGTGCTAGGGGCCTCACCCAGAGCTCCTACAATGAGCAGTTCTTC. Amino acid sequence: CSARGLTQSSYNEQFF.

The chain is built from TRBV19 and TRBJ2-2; D call uncertain. CDR1 is LNHDA and CDR2 is SQIVND in the germline V gene (reference sequence). The CDR3 is 15 residues long. The ends were cut back, 7 bases at V and 3 bases at J, with 15 bases in the middle. CDR3 amino acids: CASTPIVGDTGELFF. In nucleotides, the CDR3 is TGTGCCAGTACTCCCATTGTCGGCGACACCGGGGAGCTGTTTTTT.

This clonotype was detected a few times. V gene TRBV20-1 combines with J gene TRBJ2-7, with a tentative D call TRBD1 (5 bases). Germline lookup yields CDR1 DFQATT and CDR2 SNEGSKA (reference sequence). V gave up 0 bases and J gave up 5 bases, with 17 bases separating them. This CDR3 spans 15 amino acids. The CDR3 DNA reads TGCAGTGCTAGAGATCCGGTGGGGCCGGGTGACGAGCAGTACTTC. This encodes CSARDPVGPGDEQYF.

This clonotype has a handful of counts. The chain couples TRBV5-1 to TRBJ1-2; 7 bases are shared with TRBD1. J lost 7 bases, V lost 7 bases, and 13 bases had no gene match. CDR3 size: 14 residues. Germline CDR1 reads SGHRS; CDR2 reads YFSETQ. Here the CDR3 reads CASRTGTDSSGYTF. The CDR3 DNA reads TGCGCCAGCCGCACCGGGACAGATTCCAGTGGCTACACCTTC.

The chain employs TRBV21-1 and TRBJ2-1. TRBV21-1 is a pseudogene. This CDR3 contains 13 residues. The CDR3 coding sequence is TGTGCCAGCCCAAGTATTACCTACAATGAGCAGTTCTTC. It codes for CASPSITYNEQFF.

The chain combines TRBV10-3 with TRBJ2-5, with TRBD1 identical over 8 bases. J lost 2 bases, V lost 6 bases, and 5 bases had no gene match. Germline-derived CDR1 and CDR2 are ENHRY and SYGVKD. This CDR3 is 14 amino acids long. The CDR3 DNA reads TGTGCCATCAGCCGCGGGACAGGACAAGAGACCCAGTACTTC. Protein sequence: CAISRGTGQETQYF.

The V gene is TRBV4-2, the J gene TRBJ1-4; D unclear. Trimming left V 4 bases short and J 5 bases short, with 17 bases between. The CDR3 has 16 residues. Germline V gives CDR1 LGHNA, CDR2 YNFKEQ. The DNA of the CDR3 is TGTGCCAGCAGCCCCGAACTGACTCTAACGAATGAAAAACTGTTTTTT. Its translation: CASSPELTLTNEKLFF.

V gene TRBV4-2 combines with J gene TRBJ2-7; 8 bases are shared with TRBD1. Germline values: CDR1 LGHNA, CDR2 YNFKEQ. V shed 4 bases, J shed 5 bases, and the junction held 7 bases outside the gene matches. The CDR3 runs to 14 residues. The CDR3 protein is CASSLGGQAHEQYF. The CDR3 DNA is TGTGCCAGCAGCCTTGGGGGACAGGCCCACGAGCAGTACTTC.

The chain carries TRBV24-1 and TRBJ2-5; no reliable D call. There are 14 residues in the CDR3. Germline V gene sequence: CDR1 KGHDR, CDR2 SFDVKD. Trimming pared 3 bases from V and 0 bases from J, leaving 7 bases between. CDR3 sequence reads: CATSDGNYQETQYF. In DNA form, the CDR3 reads TGTGCCACCAGTGATGGGAATTACCAAGAGACCCAGTACTTC.